The rows below give T cell receptor beta chains drawn from one sample of a study of T-cell memory formation after mild COVID-19. Via MiXCR, TCRdb re-called the 5' RACE reads, giving one row per CDR3 protein. In the table there are approximately 560,000 distinct CDR3 sequences, roughly a sixth of which are singletons. Sample: PBMCs or a T cell subset sorted from them (not recorded which). Receptors were obtained from an adult woman who had mild COVID-19 (a few samples of this study predate the infection). Cell type and time point are not known. Both conserved end residues are part of each CDR3. A D gene is named only where the DNA matches it firmly. Size values are once, few and many counts, or a class for expanded clones, and some rows have none.

>NA|TRBJ2-7|TRBV5-5|TRBD1
TGTGCCAGCAGCTTGGATCCGGGACAGGGGGAGATCGAGCAGTACTTC
CASSLDPGQGEIEQYF
>few|TRBJ2-7|TRBV7-6|NA
TGTGCCAGCAGCTTGAGTTTATCGTACGAGCAGTACTTC
CASSLSLSYEQYF
>NA|TRBJ1-1|TRBV4-1|NA
TGCGCCAGCAGCCACAAAGACGGGAACACTGAAGCTTTCTTT
CASSHKDGNTEAFF
>many|TRBJ2-7|TRBV5-1|NA
TGCGCCAGCAGCCTCGACGGGGCGGCCTACGAGCAGTACTTC
CASSLDGAAYEQYF
>NA|TRBJ1-5|TRBV6-6|NA
TGTGCCAGCAGTTACTCTCTCAGGGACCGCAATCAGCCCCAGCATTTT
CASSYSLRDRNQPQHF
>once|TRBJ1-1|TRBV29-1|NA
TGCAGCGTCGCGTACACTGAAGCTTTCTTT
CSVAYTEAFF
>NA|TRBJ1-1|TRBV5-5|NA
TGTGCCAGCAGCTTGGTACAGGTGAACACTGAAGCTTTCTTT
CASSLVQVNTEAFF
>NA|TRBJ1-1|TRBV7-2|NA
TGTGCCAGCAGCTTAATGGCGGGGGCCACTGAAGCTTTCTTT
CASSLMAGATEAFF
>NA|TRBJ2-7|TRBV6-2/TRBV6-3|TRBD1
TGTGCCAGCAGCCCGACTCCGGGACAGAGGGGATCCTACGAGCAGTACTTC
CASSPTPGQRGSYEQYF
>NA|TRBJ1-1|TRBV6-6|NA
TGTGCCAGCAGTTCCGTGCCTATGGGAGGCCCGGGCCCTGAAGCTTTCTTT
CASSSVPMGGPGPEAFF
>NA|TRBJ1-2|TRBV4-3|NA
TGCGCCAGCAGCCAAGACTGGAGGCCGGGTTATGGCTACACCTTC
CASSQDWRPGYGYTF
>NA|TRBJ1-4|TRBV5-1|TRBD1
TGCGCCAGCAGCTGGGGGACAGCAGGAAATGAAAAACTGTTTTTT
CASSWGTAGNEKLFF
>few|TRBJ2-3|TRBV7-2|TRBD2
TGTGCCAGCAGCTTAGTAGCGGGACCAGATACGCAGTATTTT
CASSLVAGPDTQYF
>few|TRBJ1-1|TRBV4-1|NA
TGCGCCAGCAGCCAAGATTGGTCAGGGGAAACTGAAGCTTTCTTT
CASSQDWSGETEAFF
>few|TRBJ2-3|TRBV10-3|NA
TGTGCCATCAGTGAGTCTGGCGGGAGCACAGATACGCAGTATTTT
CAISESGGSTDTQYF
>many|TRBJ2-5|TRBV30|TRBD2
TGTGCCTGGCATCCGGGACTAGCGGGGGTTGGTCCCCAGTACTTC
CAWHPGLAGVGPQYF
>NA|TRBJ2-1|TRBV6-2/TRBV6-3|NA
TGTGCCAGCAGCTGGGACCCGTACAATGAGCAGTTCTTC
CASSWDPYNEQFF
>NA|TRBJ2-5|TRBV11-3|TRBD2
TGTGCCAGCAGCTTAGATTGGCGGGAGGGCCCTCAGGTCAAGGAGACCCAGTACTTC
CASSLDWREGPQVKETQYF
>few|TRBJ2-7|TRBV30|TRBD2
TGTGCCGCGGGACTAGCGGGACTCTTCCTGGACGACGAGCAGTACTTC
CAAGLAGLFLDDEQYF
>few|TRBJ2-3|TRBV5-1|NA
TGCGCCAGCAGCTTGGAAGTCGGGACTTCAGATACGCAGTATTTT
CASSLEVGTSDTQYF
>few|TRBJ2-2|TRBV3-1|NA
TGTGCCAGCAGGGCAACCGGGACAAATTTGGCGGGGGAGCTGTTTTTT
CASRATGTNLAGELFF
>NA|TRBJ2-3|TRBV7-9|TRBD2
TGTGCCAGCAGCTTGGGCCTAGCGGGATCAGCAGATACGCAGTATTTT
CASSLGLAGSADTQYF
>NA|TRBJ2-2|TRBV9|NA
TGTGCCAGCAGCCCACGACCGGCCGGACATACCGGGGAGCTGTTTTTT
CASSPRPAGHTGELFF
>many|TRBJ1-1|TRBV18|TRBD1
TGTGCCAGCTCACCGACAGGGGTGAACACTGAAGCTTTCTTT
CASSPTGVNTEAFF
>many|TRBJ1-6|TRBV7-2|TRBD1
TGTGCCAGCAGCTTGGGACAGGGATCTTCACCCCTCCACTTT
CASSLGQGSSPLHF
>few|TRBJ1-1|TRBV6-6|NA
TGTGCCAGCCTCGTAGCAGACTTGAACACTGAAGCTTTCTTT
CASLVADLNTEAFF
>few|TRBJ2-1|TRBV4-1|TRBD2
TGCGCCAGCAGCTCCCCTGTCCGGCGGGGGGGCCTCAATGAGCAGTTCTTC
CASSSPVRRGGLNEQFF
>few|TRBJ1-1|TRBV5-6|TRBD1
TGTGCCAGCAGCTTGATTGCGGGGACAGGGAAGAACACTGAAGCTTTCTTT
CASSLIAGTGKNTEAFF
>NA|TRBJ1-2|TRBV6-5|NA
TGTGCCAGCAGTTACAAGACAGCTACAATCTATGGCTACACCTTC
CASSYKTATIYGYTF
>NA|TRBJ2-5|TRBV6-5|TRBD2
TGTGCCAGCCACCCGAGCGGGAGAGTAGAGACCCAGTACTTC
CASHPSGRVETQYF
>NA|TRBJ1-1|TRBV13|NA
TGTGCCAGCAGCTATTACAGCCCGAACACTGAAGCTTTCTTT
CASSYYSPNTEAFF
>NA|TRBJ2-5|TRBV7-2|NA
TGTGCCAGCAGCTTAGCTCGTGGGAGCGGAGGTGCCGAGACCCAGTACTTC
CASSLARGSGGAETQYF
>many|TRBJ2-3|TRBV6-2/TRBV6-3|NA
TGTGCCAGCAGTTACACCACAGATACGCAGTATTTT
CASSYTTDTQYF
>few|TRBJ2-7|TRBV7-8|TRBD2
TGTGCCAGCAGCCCGCAGACTAGCGGGAGGGCCATATTCTACGAGCAGTACTTC
CASSPQTSGRAIFYEQYF
>few|TRBJ1-1|TRBV13|NA
TGTGCCAGCAGCTTAGGGCAGGCCAGAGATGAAGCTTTCTTT
CASSLGQARDEAFF
>few|TRBJ1-2|TRBV28|NA
TGTGCCAGCCTCCCTTGGACATTTGAGGGCGGCTACACCTTC
CASLPWTFEGGYTF
>few|TRBJ1-1|TRBV30|NA
TGTGCCTGGACCCTCCCGGAGCAGGGAGAAACTGAAGCTTTCTTT
CAWTLPEQGETEAFF
>NA|TRBJ2-3|TRBV9|TRBD2
TGTGCCAGCAGCGTAGCACTAGCGGGGCAAACTAGCACAGATACGCAGTATTTT
CASSVALAGQTSTDTQYF
>NA|TRBJ2-1|TRBV7-9|TRBD2
TGTGCCAGCAGCTTAGACCGAGCGGGAGTCAGCAATGAGCAGTTCTTC
CASSLDRAGVSNEQFF
>few|TRBJ1-3|TRBV6-2/TRBV6-3|NA
TGTGCCAGCACGATCACTGGAAACACCATATATTTT
CASTITGNTIYF
>many|TRBJ1-4|TRBV12-3/TRBV12-4|NA
TGTGCCAGCAGTAACAGGAGAGGGAATGAAAAACTGTTTTTT
CASSNRRGNEKLFF
>many|TRBJ2-1|TRBV20-1|TRBD1
TGCAGTGCCTATTCGACAGGGGTGGGTGAGCAGTTCTTC
CSAYSTGVGEQFF
>NA|TRBJ2-3|TRBV5-1|TRBD2
TGCGCCAGCAGCTTGGCTGGTAGCGGGCAAACAGATACGCAGTATTTT
CASSLAGSGQTDTQYF
>NA|TRBJ2-5|TRBV12-5|NA
TGTGCTAGTGGTTTGGCGGGAGACGTTGAGACCCAGTACTTC
CASGLAGDVETQYF
>once|TRBJ2-7|TRBV12-3/TRBV12-4|TRBD2
TGTGCCAGCAGCCGGGAGGCCGAGCAGTACTTC
CASSREAEQYF
>few|TRBJ2-1|TRBV10-3|NA
TGTGCCATCAGTGAGAATCGGGGTCCAAATGAGCAGTTCTTC
CAISENRGPNEQFF
>NA|TRBJ1-1|TRBV7-9|TRBD1
TGTGCCAGCAGCTCCGAACAGGGGGCGAACACTGAAGCTTTCTTT
CASSSEQGANTEAFF
>NA|TRBJ1-1|TRBV9|NA
TGTGCCAGCAGCGTAGTCGGGACGGAGTTTGAAGCTTTCTTT
CASSVVGTEFEAFF
>few|TRBJ1-2|TRBV20-1|TRBD1
TGCAGTGCTAGAGCGCTGAGGGGGCAGGGTAACTATGGCTACACCTTC
CSARALRGQGNYGYTF
>NA|TRBJ2-5|TRBV5-1|NA
TGCGCCAGCAGAAATACCGGGACCCTGTACCAAGAGACCCAGTACTTC
CASRNTGTLYQETQYF
>NA|TRBJ1-1|TRBV5-1|NA
TGCGCCAGCAGCACAGCTATGAACACTGAAGCTTTCTTT
CASSTAMNTEAFF